Presented here are 24 T cell receptor beta chains from one specimen sequenced in a study of T cells in Graves' hyperthyroidism and ophthalmopathy. The investigators amplified TCR beta CDR3 regions from RNA transcripts. During a first-round RT-PCR of the TCR CDR3, the HTBI primer set was used. A single record per CDR3 protein comes from TCRdb applying MiXCR to the multiplex PCR reads. The sample holds roughly 650,000 distinct CDR3 sequences; about 16% are singletons and the top ten take less than 3.5%. Input material: blood. These receptors originate from a woman aged 40 to 50 with Graves' ophthalmopathy.

This clonotype has a count of ten or more. The chain uses TRBV2 and TRBJ1-1, with TRBD1 as a possible D gene (5 bases). The CDR3 extends over 13 amino acids. The V gene lost 7 bases and the J gene lost 0 bases, with 9 bases spanning the gap. Germline CDR1 is SNHLY and CDR2 is FYNNEI. In nucleotides, the CDR3 is TGTGCCAGCAAGACAGCAATGAACACTGAAGCTTTCTTT. The encoded protein is CASKTAMNTEAFF.

This clonotype was seen a handful of times. V and J are TRBV4-2 and TRBJ2-3; 8 bases fit TRBD2. CDR1 and CDR2 (germline): LGHNA, YNFKEQ. V gave up 3 bases and J gave up 2 bases; unmatched junction bases: 4. The CDR3 is made up of 15 amino acids. CDR3 sequence reads: CASSHIAGYTDTQYF. CDR3 DNA: TGTGCCAGCAGCCATATAGCGGGGTACACAGATACGCAGTATTTT.

This clonotype was picked up a small number of times. The gene calls are TRBV13 and TRBJ2-7, with 10 bases aligning to TRBD1. Germline CDR1 reads PRHDT; CDR2 reads FYEKMQ (reference sequence). J was trimmed by 6 bases and V by 1 base; bases with no gene match: 12. The CDR3 totals 17 residues. CDR3 in DNA: TGTGCCAGCAGCTTAGAAGTAGCCGGGACAGGGGACCCCGAGCAGTACTTC. Translation: CASSLEVAGTGDPEQYF.

This clonotype has just a few counts. The rearrangement links TRBV7-9 to TRBJ2-7; TRBD1 is a possible D gene (5 bases). Per the germline V gene, CDR1 is SEHNR and CDR2 is FQNEAQ (reference sequence). With 3 bases removed from V and 5 bases from J, the gap between germline ends came to 11 bases. This CDR3 spans 13 amino acids. The CDR3 sequence: CASSFSRAHEQYF. DNA for the CDR3: TGTGCCAGCAGCTTCAGCAGGGCCCACGAGCAGTACTTC.

This clonotype was detected a few times. V is TRBV6-1 and J is TRBJ1-2, with a possible D match to TRBD1 (6 bases). Trimming removed 7 bases from V and 6 bases from J, with 15 bases in between. Germline assignment: CDR1 MNHNS and CDR2 SASEGT. The CDR3 is 13 amino acids. The CDR3 nucleotides are TGTGCCAGCAAGGGGGGCGTTTCGAATGGCTACACCTTC. Amino acid sequence: CASKGGVSNGYTF.

V usage is TRBV6-1 and J usage is TRBJ2-1; D possibly matches TRBD1 or TRBD2 (5 bases each). The germline V gene encodes CDR1 MNHNS and CDR2 SASEGT. V lost 6 bases to trimming and J lost 8 bases, with 14 bases between them. The CDR3 covers 13 residues. CDR3 DNA sequence: TGTGCCAGCAGCAGGTACCGAGGGGATGAGCAGTTCTTC. The encoded protein is CASSRYRGDEQFF.

The gene calls are TRBV3-1 and TRBJ1-3, with TRBD1 matching over 9 bases. Germline V gives CDR1 LGHDT, CDR2 YNNKEL (reference sequence). The CDR3 contains 12 residues. Trimming at V came to 9 bases and at J to 7 bases, leaving 4 bases not matched to a gene. Written as DNA, the CDR3 is TGTGCCAGTCCGACAGGGGGGAACACCATATATTTT. Protein product: CASPTGGNTIYF.

This chain uses TRBV7-9 with TRBJ2-1; D gene ambiguous. There are 12 residues in the CDR3. V was shortened by 6 bases and J by 6 bases, with 9 bases between the two germline ends. CDR1 and CDR2 (germline): SEHNR, FQNEAQ (reference sequence). The CDR3, as DNA: TGTGCCAGCAGACCCCTGGGCAATGAGCAGTTCTTC. It is translated as CASRPLGNEQFF.

To note about this clonotype: This is likely a read error, given that the CDR3 carries no conserved phenylalanine or tryptophan at its end. The V gene is TRBV10-1, the J gene TRBJ2-3, with no clear D. Germline CDR1 WNHNN, CDR2 SYGVQD (reference sequence). The V and J ends lost 5 bases and 2 bases respectively, with 11 bases between them. This CDR3 comprises 14 residues. The CDR3 coding sequence is TGCGCCAGCAGTAAGCAACAAAACACAGATACGCAGTATCTT. Translation: CASSKQQNTDTQYL.

Many counts were recorded for this clonotype. The V gene is TRBV28, the J gene TRBJ2-1, with 7 bases aligning to TRBD2. The CDR3 loop spans 14 amino acids. Germline CDR1 is MDHEN and CDR2 is SYDVKM. With V trimmed by 4 bases and J by 7 bases, 7 bases remained unmatched. CDR3 amino acids: CASSSAGVGNEQFF. Here the CDR3 DNA reads TGTGCCAGCAGTTCCGCGGGGGTGGGGAATGAGCAGTTCTTC.

The chain couples TRBV5-1 to TRBJ2-1, with 7 bases that match TRBD1. Germline values: CDR1 SGHRS, CDR2 YFSETQ. Germline trimming cut 4 bases from V and 7 bases from J; bases unmatched to any gene: 5. This CDR3 is 13 amino acids long. The CDR3 DNA sequence: TGCGCCAGCAGCCAGGACAGGCAAAATGAGCAGTTCTTC. Translating it yields CASSQDRQNEQFF.

This clonotype has ten or more counts. This chain connects TRBV11-2 to TRBJ2-1; 8 bases agree with TRBD2. The CDR3 has 16 residues. The ends lost 5 bases at V and 8 bases at J; junction bases unmatched: 14. The germline V gene encodes CDR1 SGHAT and CDR2 FQNNGV. The CDR3 nucleotides read TGTGCCAGCAGCAAAGGGGCGGGAGGCACTCTCCATGAGCAGTTCTTC. Amino acids: CASSKGAGGTLHEQFF.

This chain links TRBV7-2 with TRBJ1-5, with D uncertain. Germline values: CDR1 SGHTA, CDR2 FQGNSA. The CDR3 is 13 residues long. The V and J ends lost 2 bases and 2 bases respectively, with 4 bases between them. The chain's CDR3 is CASSLQRNQPQHF. The CDR3 coding sequence is TGTGCCAGCAGCTTACAACGCAATCAGCCCCAGCATTTT.

The sample holds a few counts of this clonotype. The chain carries TRBV27 and TRBJ1-1; D uncertain. CDR1 and CDR2 (germline): MNHEY, SMNVEV (reference sequence). V lost 0 bases and J lost 0, with 8 bases in between. The CDR3 is 15 residues long. The CDR3 protein is CASSLSAGVNTEAFF. CDR3 DNA: TGTGCCAGCAGTTTATCAGCCGGGGTGAACACTGAAGCTTTCTTT.

The chain combines TRBV20-1 with TRBJ1-4; no firm D call. Germline V gene data show CDR1 as DFQATT and CDR2 as SNEGSKA (reference sequence). The CDR3 contains 12 residues. Trimming stripped 6 bases from V and 5 bases from J, with 10 bases between. CDR3: CSATEENEKLFF. The CDR3 nucleotides are TGCAGTGCCACCGAGGAGAATGAAAAACTGTTTTTT.

This clonotype was observed at least ten times. This chain links TRBV5-1 with TRBJ1-2; weak D call: TRBD1 (6 bases). Between the trimmed V and J ends, which lost 2 bases and 1 base, there was a span of 15 bases. Germline CDR1 is SGHRS and CDR2 is YFSETQ. CDR3 size: 16 residues. The CDR3 DNA reads TGCGCCAGCAGCTTCGGCGGGACAAACTATAACTATGGCTACACCTTC. Amino acids: CASSFGGTNYNYGYTF.

This clonotype has a count of ten or more. The chain joins TRBV27 to TRBJ2-4; D is perhaps TRBD2 (6 bases). Trimming left V 2 bases short and J 1 base short, with 12 bases between. Germline-derived CDR1 and CDR2 are MNHEY and SMNVEV (reference sequence). The CDR3 has 16 residues. The CDR3 nucleotides are TGTGCCAGCAGTTTAAACCCCGCGGGGGCCAAAAACATTCAGTACTTC. Protein: CASSLNPAGAKNIQYF.

The chain has TRBV24-1 and TRBJ2-5; D ambiguous. Trimming left V 3 bases short and J 5 bases short, with 9 bases between. CDR3 length equals 13 residues. The germline gives CDR1 KGHDR, CDR2 SFDVKD. DNA of the CDR3: TGTGCCACCAGTGATGTAGAAAGTGAGACCCAGTACTTC. Translated, it gives CATSDVESETQYF.

The rearrangement links TRBV6-1 to TRBJ2-1; possibly TRBD1 for D (6 bases). Trimming pared 1 base from V and 6 bases from J, leaving 13 bases between. The germline gives CDR1 MNHNS, CDR2 SASEGT. This CDR3 has 15 residues. For the CDR3, the DNA is TGTGCCAGCAGTGAAGAATCCCGGGACACCAATGAGCAGTTCTTC. This gives the protein CASSEESRDTNEQFF.

This clonotype was seen more than once but under ten times. The chain joins TRBV7-2 to TRBJ2-1; 11 nucleotides line up with TRBD2. CDR1 and CDR2 (germline): SGHTA, FQGNSA. The CDR3 sequence is 15 residues long. The V segment lost 5 bases and the J segment 10 bases; nucleotides outside the gene matches: 10. The DNA for the CDR3 is TGTGCCAGCAGCCAAAGCGGACTAGCGGGTGGGGAGCAGTTCTTC. Its protein product is CASSQSGLAGGEQFF. The full variable domain, with the rest looked up from reference TRBV7-2 and TRBJ2-1, is GAGVSQSPSNKVTEKGKDVELRCDPISGHTALYWYRQSLGQGLEFLIYFQGNSAPDKSGLPSDRFSAERTGGSVSTLTIQRTQQEDSAVYLCASSQSGLAGGEQFFGPGTRLTVL.

This clonotype has at least ten counts. The chain's CDR3 is CASSPTSGGNEQFF. The CDR3 region has the DNA TGTGCCAGTAGTCCCACTAGCGGGGGGAATGAGCAGTTCTTC. The chain carries TRBV19 and TRBJ2-1; TRBD2 aligns across 12 bases. The trim removed 5 bases at V and 7 bases at J, leaving 3 bases unmatched. This CDR3 contains 14 residues. Germline V lookup: CDR1 LNHDA, CDR2 SQIVND (reference sequence).

This clonotype was observed many times. The chain has TRBV7-9 and TRBJ2-2, with TRBD1 matching over 8 bases. The V and J ends lost 5 bases and 4 bases, in that order; junction bases with no gene match: 3. The CDR3 has 14 amino acids. Germline lookup yields CDR1 SEHNR and CDR2 FQNEAQ (reference sequence). CDR3 amino acids: CASSRTGSTGELFF. The CDR3 DNA is TGTGCCAGCAGCCGGACAGGGAGCACCGGGGAGCTGTTTTTT. Complete variable domain (other parts from reference TRBV7-9 and TRBJ2-2): DTGVSQNPRHKITKRGQNVTFRCDPISEHNRLYWYRQTLGQGPEFLTYFQNEAQLEKSRLLSDRFSAERPKGSFSTLEIQRTEQGDSAMYLCASSRTGSTGELFFGEGSRLTVL.

This clonotype was picked up many times. The V gene is TRBV12-3 or TRBV12-4, the J gene TRBJ2-7; D is unclear. The CDR3 has 15 residues. V lost 7 bases, J lost 0 bases, and 16 bases lay in between. CDR3 region: CASTDRRFSSYEQYF. CDR3 bases: TGTGCCAGCACCGATCGACGTTTCAGCTCCTACGAGCAGTACTTC.

This clonotype was seen many times. The chain couples TRBV28 to TRBJ1-2, with D possibly matching TRBD1 (6 bases). The CDR3 totals 15 residues. Germline V lookup: CDR1 MDHEN, CDR2 SYDVKM. Trimming took off 3 bases at V and 2 bases at J, with 13 bases between the two ends. CDR3 sequence: CASSFRVQGNYGYTF. The DNA for the CDR3 is TGTGCCAGCAGTTTTAGGGTCCAGGGGAACTATGGCTACACCTTC.